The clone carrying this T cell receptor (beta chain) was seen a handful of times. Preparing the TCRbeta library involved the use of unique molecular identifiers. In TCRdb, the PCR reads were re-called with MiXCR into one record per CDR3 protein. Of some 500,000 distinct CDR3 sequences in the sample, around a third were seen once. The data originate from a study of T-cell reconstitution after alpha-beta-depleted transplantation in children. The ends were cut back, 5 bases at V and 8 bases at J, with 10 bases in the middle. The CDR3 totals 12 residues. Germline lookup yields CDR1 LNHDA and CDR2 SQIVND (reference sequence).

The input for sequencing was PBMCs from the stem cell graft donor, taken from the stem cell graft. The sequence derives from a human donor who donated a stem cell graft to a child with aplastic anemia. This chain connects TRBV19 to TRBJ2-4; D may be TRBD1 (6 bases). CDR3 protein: CASSLRQDIQYF. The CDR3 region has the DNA TGTGCCAGTAGTTTACGACAGGACATTCAGTACTTC. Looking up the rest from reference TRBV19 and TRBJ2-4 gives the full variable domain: DGGITQSPKYLFRKEGQNVTLSCEQNLNHDAMYWYRQDPGQGLRLIYYSQIVNDFQKGDIAEGYSVSREKKESFPLTVTSAQKNPTAFYLCASSLRQDIQYFGAGTRLSVL.